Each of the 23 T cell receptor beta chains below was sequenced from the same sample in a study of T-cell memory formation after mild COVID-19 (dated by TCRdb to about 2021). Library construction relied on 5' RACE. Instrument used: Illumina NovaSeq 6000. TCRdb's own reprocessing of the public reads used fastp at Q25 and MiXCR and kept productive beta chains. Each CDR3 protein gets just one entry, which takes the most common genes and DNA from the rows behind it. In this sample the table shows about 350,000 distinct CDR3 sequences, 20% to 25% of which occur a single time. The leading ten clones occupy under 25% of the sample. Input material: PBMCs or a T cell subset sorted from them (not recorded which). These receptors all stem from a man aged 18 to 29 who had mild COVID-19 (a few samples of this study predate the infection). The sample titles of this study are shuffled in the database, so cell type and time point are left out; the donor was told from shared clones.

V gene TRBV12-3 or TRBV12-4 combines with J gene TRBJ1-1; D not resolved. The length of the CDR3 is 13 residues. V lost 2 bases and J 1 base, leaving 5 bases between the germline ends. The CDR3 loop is CASSLLRNTEAFF. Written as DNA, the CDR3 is TGTGCCAGCAGTTTACTCAGGAACACTGAAGCTTTCTTT.

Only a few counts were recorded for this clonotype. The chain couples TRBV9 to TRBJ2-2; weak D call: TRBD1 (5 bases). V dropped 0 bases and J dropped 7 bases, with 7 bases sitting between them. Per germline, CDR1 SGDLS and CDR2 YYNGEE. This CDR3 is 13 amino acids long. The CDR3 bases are TGTGCCAGCAGCGTAGAGGGGCACGGGGAGCTGTTTTTT. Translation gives CASSVEGHGELFF.

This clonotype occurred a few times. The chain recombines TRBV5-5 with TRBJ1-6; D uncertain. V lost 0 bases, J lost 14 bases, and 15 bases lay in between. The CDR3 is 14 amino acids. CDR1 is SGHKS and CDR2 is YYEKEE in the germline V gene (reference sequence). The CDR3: CASSLGQPMRSLHF. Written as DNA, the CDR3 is TGTGCCAGCAGCTTGGGTCAGCCCATGCGGTCCCTCCACTTT.

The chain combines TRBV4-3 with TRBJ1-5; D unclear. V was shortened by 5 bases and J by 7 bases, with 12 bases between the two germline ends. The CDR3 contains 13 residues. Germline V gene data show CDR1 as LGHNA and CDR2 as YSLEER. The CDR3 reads CASSASEDQPQHF. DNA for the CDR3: TGCGCCAGCAGCGCATCAGAGGACCAGCCCCAGCATTTT.

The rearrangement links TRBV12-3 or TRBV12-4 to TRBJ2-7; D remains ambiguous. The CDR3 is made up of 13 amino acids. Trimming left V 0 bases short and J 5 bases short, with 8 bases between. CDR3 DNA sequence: TGTGCCAGCAGTTTAGCAGGGCTGAACGAGCAGTACGTC. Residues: CASSLAGLNEQYV.

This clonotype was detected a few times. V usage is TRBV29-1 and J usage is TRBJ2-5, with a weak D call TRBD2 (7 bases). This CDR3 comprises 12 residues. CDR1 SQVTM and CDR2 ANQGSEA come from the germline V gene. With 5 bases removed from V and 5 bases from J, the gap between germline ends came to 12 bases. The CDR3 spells CSVFGGLETQYF. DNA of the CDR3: TGCAGCGTTTTCGGGGGGCTGGAGACCCAGTACTTC.

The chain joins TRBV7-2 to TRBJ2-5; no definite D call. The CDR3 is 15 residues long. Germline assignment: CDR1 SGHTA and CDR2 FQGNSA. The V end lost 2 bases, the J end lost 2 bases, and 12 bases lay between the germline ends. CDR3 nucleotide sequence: TGTGCCAGCAGCTTAAAACGGGCAGGACAAGAGACCCAGTACTTC. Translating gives CASSLKRAGQETQYF.

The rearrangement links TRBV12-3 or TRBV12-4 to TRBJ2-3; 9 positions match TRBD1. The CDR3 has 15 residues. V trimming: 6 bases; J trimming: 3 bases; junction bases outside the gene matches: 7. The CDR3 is CASSLNRGLTDTQYF. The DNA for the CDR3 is TGTGCCAGCAGCCTAAACAGGGGGCTTACAGATACGCAGTATTTT.

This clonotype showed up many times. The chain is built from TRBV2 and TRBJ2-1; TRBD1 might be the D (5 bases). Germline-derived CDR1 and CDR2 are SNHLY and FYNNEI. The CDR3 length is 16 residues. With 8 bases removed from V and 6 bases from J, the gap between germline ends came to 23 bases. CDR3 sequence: CASGGIQGLLVNEQFF. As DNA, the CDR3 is TGTGCCAGCGGCGGCATCCAGGGTCTTCTGGTCAATGAGCAGTTCTTC.

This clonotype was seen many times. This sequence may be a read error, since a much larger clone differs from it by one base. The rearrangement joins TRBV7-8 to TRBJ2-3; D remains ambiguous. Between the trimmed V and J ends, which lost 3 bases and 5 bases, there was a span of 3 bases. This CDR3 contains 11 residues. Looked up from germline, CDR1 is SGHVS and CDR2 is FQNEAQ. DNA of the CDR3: TGTGCCAGCAGCTTTGTAGATACGCAGTATTTT. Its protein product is CASSFVDTQYF.

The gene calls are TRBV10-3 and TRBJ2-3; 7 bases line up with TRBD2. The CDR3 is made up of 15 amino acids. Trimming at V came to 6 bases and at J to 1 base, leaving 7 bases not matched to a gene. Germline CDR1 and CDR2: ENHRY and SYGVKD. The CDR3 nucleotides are TGTGCCATCAGCCGGGGGAGCGGGGGCACAGATACGCAGTATTTT. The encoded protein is CAISRGSGGTDTQYF.

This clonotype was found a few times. CDR3 nucleotides: TGTGCCACCATGAAGGAAGATACGCAGTATTTT. Protein product: CATMKEDTQYF. The rearrangement uses TRBV24-1 and TRBJ2-3; D uncertain. The germline V and J ends were trimmed by 8 bases and 5 bases, with 7 bases remaining between them. Germline lookup yields CDR1 KGHDR and CDR2 SFDVKD. The CDR3 consists of 11 residues.

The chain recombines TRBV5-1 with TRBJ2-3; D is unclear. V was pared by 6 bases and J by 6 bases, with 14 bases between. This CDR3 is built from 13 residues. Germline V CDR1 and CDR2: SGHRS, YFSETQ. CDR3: CASKEGFIDTQYF. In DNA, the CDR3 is TGCGCCAGCAAAGAAGGTTTTATCGATACGCAGTATTTT.

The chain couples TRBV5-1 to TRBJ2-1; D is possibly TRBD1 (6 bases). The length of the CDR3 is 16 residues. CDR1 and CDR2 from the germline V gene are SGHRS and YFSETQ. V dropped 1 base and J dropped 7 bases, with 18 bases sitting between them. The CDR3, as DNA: TGCGCCAGCAGCTTGTCCGGCAGGGGCGGGTCTAATGAGCAGTTCTTC. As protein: CASSLSGRGGSNEQFF.

The CDR3 bases are TGTGCCACCTGCAGAGGGCGTGAAGCTTTCTTT. It encodes CATCRGREAFF. This chain uses TRBV6-5 with TRBJ1-1, with D unresolved. This CDR3 region has 11 residues. V was clipped by 10 bases and J by 7 bases, with 13 bases between them. Per germline, CDR1 MNHEY and CDR2 SVGAGI.

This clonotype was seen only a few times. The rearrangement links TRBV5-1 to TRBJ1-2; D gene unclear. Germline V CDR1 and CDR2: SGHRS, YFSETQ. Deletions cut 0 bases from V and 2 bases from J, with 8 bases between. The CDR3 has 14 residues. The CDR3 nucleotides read TGCGCCAGCAGCTTGGTAGCCGAGAACTATGGCTACACCTTC. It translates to CASSLVAENYGYTF.

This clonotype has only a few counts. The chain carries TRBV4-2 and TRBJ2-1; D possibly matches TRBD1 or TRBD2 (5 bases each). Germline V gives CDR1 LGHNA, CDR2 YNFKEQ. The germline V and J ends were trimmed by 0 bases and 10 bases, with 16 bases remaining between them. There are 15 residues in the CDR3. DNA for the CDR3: TGTGCCAGCAGCCAAGATGCGTCCCGGTGGGACGAGCAGTTCTTC. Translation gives CASSQDASRWDEQFF.

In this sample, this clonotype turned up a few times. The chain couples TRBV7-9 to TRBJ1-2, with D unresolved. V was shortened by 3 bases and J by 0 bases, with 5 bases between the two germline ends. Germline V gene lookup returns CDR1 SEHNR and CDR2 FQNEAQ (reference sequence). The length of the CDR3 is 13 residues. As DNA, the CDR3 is TGTGCCAGCAGCTTTGACGCTAACTATGGCTACACCTTC. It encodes CASSFDANYGYTF.

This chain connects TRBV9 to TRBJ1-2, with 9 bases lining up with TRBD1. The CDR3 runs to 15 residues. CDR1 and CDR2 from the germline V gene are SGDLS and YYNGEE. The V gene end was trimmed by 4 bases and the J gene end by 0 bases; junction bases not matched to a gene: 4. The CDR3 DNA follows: TGTGCCAGCAGCACCCGGGACAGGGCTAACTATGGCTACACCTTC. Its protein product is CASSTRDRANYGYTF.

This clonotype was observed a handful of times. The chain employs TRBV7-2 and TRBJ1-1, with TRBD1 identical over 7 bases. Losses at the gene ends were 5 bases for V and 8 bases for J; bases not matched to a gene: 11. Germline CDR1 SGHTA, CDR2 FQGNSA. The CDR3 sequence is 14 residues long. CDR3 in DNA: TGTGCCAGCAGCCCCTATCAGGACAGGCCAGAAGCTTTCTTT. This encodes CASSPYQDRPEAFF.

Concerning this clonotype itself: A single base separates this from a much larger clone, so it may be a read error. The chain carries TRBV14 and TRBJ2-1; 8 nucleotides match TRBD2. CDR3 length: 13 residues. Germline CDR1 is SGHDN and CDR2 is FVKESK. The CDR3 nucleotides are TGTGACAGCACTAGCGGAAACTACAATGAGCAGTTCTTC. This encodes CDSTSGNYNEQFF.

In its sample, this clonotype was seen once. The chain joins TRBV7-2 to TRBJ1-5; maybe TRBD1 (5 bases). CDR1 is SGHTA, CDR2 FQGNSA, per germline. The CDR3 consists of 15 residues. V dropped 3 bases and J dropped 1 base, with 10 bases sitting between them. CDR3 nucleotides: TGTGCCAGCAGCTTCGGGGACGGGAGCAATCAGCCCCAGCATTTT. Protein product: CASSFGDGSNQPQHF.

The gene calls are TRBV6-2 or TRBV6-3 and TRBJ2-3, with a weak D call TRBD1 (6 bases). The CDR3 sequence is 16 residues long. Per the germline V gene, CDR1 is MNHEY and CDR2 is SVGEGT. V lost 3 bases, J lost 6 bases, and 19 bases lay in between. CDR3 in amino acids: CASSYYTGTIDDTQYF. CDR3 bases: TGTGCCAGCAGTTATTATACCGGGACAATAGATGATACGCAGTATTTT.